These 4 T cell receptor beta chains originate from one sample sequenced in a study of vaccination and CD4 T cells after COVID-19. The treatment: roughly ten-day PBMC culture with coronavirus spike peptide pools or control peptides (ViraFEST assay). The antigens of these receptors remain unknown. Sequenced with the Oncomine TCR Beta short-read assay was DNA taken from cultured CD4+ T cells. TCRdb itself ran the PCR reads through MiXCR, one entry per CDR3 protein. The sample holds 6,000 to 8,500 distinct CDR3 sequences, around 60% seen once. The sequenced material came from CD4+ T cells from blood, cultured in vitro. Source of these receptors: a human donor who had recovered from COVID-19.

Here the CDR3 DNA reads TGCGCCAGCAGCCAAGGGGACAGTTTCGATCAGCCCCAGCATTTT. Translation gives CASSQGDSFDQPQHF. The gene calls are TRBV4-1 and TRBJ1-5; 7 bases fit TRBD1. This CDR3 region has 15 residues. Germline V CDR1 and CDR2: MGHRA, YSYEKL. J gave up 5 bases and V 1 base, and 5 bases lay outside the gene matches.

This clonotype was detected a few times. The chain combines TRBV6-2 or TRBV6-3 with TRBJ1-5; tentative D call: TRBD1 (6 bases). The CDR3 extends over 17 amino acids. CDR1 is MNHEY, CDR2 SVGEGT, per germline. V shed 0 bases and J shed 0 bases, with 12 bases lying between them. The CDR3 loop is CASSYSTPGVSNQPQHF. The CDR3 region has the DNA TGTGCCAGCAGTTACTCGACCCCAGGGGTTAGCAATCAGCCCCAGCATTTT.

J is TRBJ2-7 and V is TRBV27; D is ambiguous. The CDR3 is made up of 17 amino acids. Germline lookup yields CDR1 MNHEY and CDR2 SMNVEV (reference sequence). The V end lost 0 bases, the J end lost 0 bases, and 15 bases lay between the germline ends. The CDR3 region has the DNA TGTGCCAGCAGTTTATCGAATGCCGGGTCTAGCTCCTACGAGCAGTACTTC. Its protein is CASSLSNAGSSSYEQYF.

The chain couples TRBV7-2 to TRBJ1-5; possibly TRBD1 for D (5 bases). The CDR3 has 14 residues. The ends were cut back, 1 base at V and 5 bases at J, with 9 bases in the middle. Per the germline V gene, CDR1 is SGHTA and CDR2 is FQGNSA. The CDR3: CASSLVREDQPQHF. The CDR3 nucleotides are TGTGCCAGCAGCTTAGTCAGGGAGGATCAGCCCCAGCATTTT.